This T cell receptor beta chain appears in the sequencing data of a study of Graves' ophthalmopathy and Graves' hyperthyroidism. On the study more broadly: Samples of peripheral blood were obtained at initial diagnosis, prior to treatment of any kind. Findings and limits, study-wide: In blood appeared most of the expanded thyroid clonotypes whose frequency exceeded 0.001. A model built from 13 signatures distinguished ophthalmopathy from stable hyperthyroidism with approximately 88% sensitivity and approximately 80% specificity.

As concerns this clonotype: Its target is unknown.

Transcripts of RNA were the source for amplifying TCR beta CDR3 regions. Investigators did first-round RT-PCR with HTBI primers, then second-round multiplex PCR. One entry per CDR3 protein results from TCRdb running MiXCR on the multiplex PCR reads. Of roughly 410,000 distinct CDR3 sequences in the sample, just over 15% were seen once. CDR1 and CDR2 (germline): SQVTM, ANQGSEA. This CDR3 comprises 14 residues. With 8 bases removed from V and 0 bases from J, the gap between germline ends came to 16 bases. PBMCs were density-gradient isolated from approximately 9.8 ml fresh blood. This sequence originates from a woman younger than 30 with stable Graves' hyperthyroidism. The sample was peripheral blood. This chain links TRBV29-1 with TRBJ1-1; tentatively, D is TRBD1 (5 bases). CDR3 loop: CSCLGGKLNTEAFF. The CDR3 coding sequence is TGCAGCTGTCTGGGGGGAAAATTGAACACTGAAGCTTTCTTT.